A selection of T cell receptor beta chains follows, all from one sample in a study of spatial heterogeneity in lung cancer. TCRdb reprocessed the 5' RACE reads with MiXCR, giving one entry per CDR3 protein. The sample records about 92,000 distinct CDR3 sequences, around 12% being singletons. Sequenced material: PBMCs, taken at surgery. The receptors shown here come from a male donor with early-stage non-small cell lung cancer. Each CDR3 is given with its conserved first and last residue. The D gene is left open where the match is weak. Expanded clones get a size class; other rows say once, few or many, or leave the size out.

J | size | D | V | DNA | CDR3
TRBJ1-5 | - | - | TRBV18 | TGTGCCAGCTCACTTTCCGGTGCGGATCAGCCCCAGCATTTT | CASSLSGADQPQHF
TRBJ2-7 | - | TRBD2 | TRBV9 | TGTGCCAGCAGCGTAGGGGGGACTAGCGGGGACTCCTACGAGCAGTACTTC | CASSVGGTSGDSYEQYF
TRBJ2-1 | few | TRBD2 | TRBV7-2 | TGTGCCAGCAGCGAAAGCGGGGGGGCTTACAATGAGCAGTTCTTC | CASSESGGAYNEQFF
TRBJ1-2 | - | TRBD1 | TRBV27 | TGTGCCAGCAGTCCCCACGCGGGGGCAGGGGGAAAAGGCTACACCTTC | CASSPHAGAGGKGYTF
TRBJ2-3 | few | - | TRBV7-2 | TGTGCCAGCAGCTTAGTAACGACAGATACGCAGTATTTT | CASSLVTTDTQYF
TRBJ1-1 | many | - | TRBV5-1 | TGCGCCAGCAGCCGAGGGTCGAACACTGAAGCTTTCTTT | CASSRGSNTEAFF
TRBJ1-4 | - | - | TRBV3-1 | TGTGCCAGCAGCCAAGATCGGCATAATGAAAAACTGTTTTTT | CASSQDRHNEKLFF
TRBJ2-3 | many | - | TRBV24-1 | TGTGCCACCAGTGATCCCGGGCCAGAAGGTACGCAGTATTTT | CATSDPGPEGTQYF
TRBJ1-3 | few | - | TRBV6-5 | TGTGCCAGCAGTGAAGGGAACTCTGGAAACACCATATATTTT | CASSEGNSGNTIYF
TRBJ2-5 | few | TRBD2 | TRBV5-4 | TGTGCCAGCAGCCAGACTAGCGGGAGTGTTGAGACCCAGTACTTC | CASSQTSGSVETQYF
TRBJ2-5 | - | - | TRBV20-1 | TGCAGTGCTAGAGATGGGGATTTCGAGACCCAGTACTTC | CSARDGDFETQYF
TRBJ2-5 | few | - | TRBV29-1 | TGCAGTGGGGGGAGTGCCCGCGGAGAGACCCAGTACTTC | CSGGSARGETQYF
TRBJ2-7 | many | - | TRBV7-6 | TGTGCCAGCAGCCCTGGGAGAACCTACGAGCAGTACTTC | CASSPGRTYEQYF
TRBJ2-4 | few | - | TRBV5-4 | TGTGCCAGCAGCTTGGACGGGAGTTCCAAAAACATTCAGTACTTC | CASSLDGSSKNIQYF
TRBJ2-1 | few | - | TRBV10-3 | TGTGCCGCACAGGGGATTCGGGAGTCTAGTGAGCAGTTCTTC | CAAQGIRESSEQFF
TRBJ2-7 | many | TRBD1 | TRBV6-2/TRBV6-3 | TGTGCCAGCAGTACGGGGACAGTCTACGAGCAGTACTTC | CASSTGTVYEQYF
TRBJ1-5 | many | - | TRBV6-6 | TGTGCCAGCAGCCGAAATACCGGGCAGCCCCAGCATTTT | CASSRNTGQPQHF
TRBJ2-3 | - | TRBD2 | TRBV5-5 | TGTGCCAGCAGCTGGTCAGCGGGGGCGTCCGTAGATACGCAGTATTTT | CASSWSAGASVDTQYF
TRBJ2-7 | - | TRBD2 | TRBV2 | TGTGCCAGCAATAATCCGGGACTAGCGGGATACGAGCAGTACTTC | CASNNPGLAGYEQYF